This T cell receptor (beta chain) was retrieved from a study of cytomegalovirus exposure and HLA in healthy donors. At the level of the study: From donors who were HLA-typed, an early data release held about 89 million unique TCRs.

60 Vbeta and 13 Jbeta primers were used in PCR. Sequencing was performed with immunoSEQ multiplex PCR; in TCRdb, only in-frame clones are kept and a portion is missing. There are 140,000 to 150,000 clones in the sample; roughly 70% occur only once, and about 6.5% lies in the top ten. CDR3 length: 15 amino acids. Trimming cost V 4 bases and J 2 bases, with 14 bases left between them. CDR1 is SGHRS, CDR2 YFSETQ, per germline. The source material was PBMCs. This clonotype was sampled from a man in his thirties or forties in good health and CMV-seronegative. The rearrangement joins TRBV5-1 to TRBJ2-3; weak D call: TRBD1 (5 bases). The CDR3 region has the DNA TGCGCCAGCAGCCCACAAACAGGTTTCACAGATACGCAGTATTTT. It encodes CASSPQTGFTDTQYF.